This T cell receptor beta chain was recovered during a study of T cell responses to AZD1222 COVID-19 vaccine. Whole-study results and caveats: Most donors were white British, females outnumbered males, and clonal diversity was possibly underestimated. None of the repertoires were sampled until the peak T cell response had passed. Only six or seven AZD1222 recipients tested seropositive at baseline.

The trim removed 4 bases at V and 8 bases at J, leaving 11 bases unmatched. CDR1 SNHLY and CDR2 FYNNEI come from the germline V gene. The CDR3 is 16 amino acids. TCRdb's table, derived via immunoSEQ multiplex PCR, lists solely in-frame clones and lacks some. The table includes 130,000 to 150,000 clones, 93% detected once. For this clone: What it recognizes is unknown.

The V and J genes are TRBV2 and TRBJ1-4, with 9 bases matching TRBD1. The receptor was isolated from an adult in good health. The sample in question was peripheral blood, obtained on day 0 of AZD1222 vaccination. The CDR3 DNA reads as TGTGCCAGCAGTGCCACCATGGGGACAGGGCACGAAAAACTGTTTTTT. The encoded protein is CASSATMGTGHEKLFF.